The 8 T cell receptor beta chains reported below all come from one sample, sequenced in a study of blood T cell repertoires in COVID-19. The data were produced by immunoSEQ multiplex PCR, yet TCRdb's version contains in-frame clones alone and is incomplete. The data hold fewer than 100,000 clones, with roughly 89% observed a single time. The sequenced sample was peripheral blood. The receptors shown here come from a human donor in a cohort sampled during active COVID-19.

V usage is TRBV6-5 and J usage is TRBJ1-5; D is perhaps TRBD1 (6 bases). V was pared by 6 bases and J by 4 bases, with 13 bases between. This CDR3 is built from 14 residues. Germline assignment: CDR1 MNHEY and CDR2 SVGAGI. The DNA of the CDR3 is TGTGCCAGCAGGTCCGGGACACGGAATCAGCCCCAGCATTTT. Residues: CASRSGTRNQPQHF.

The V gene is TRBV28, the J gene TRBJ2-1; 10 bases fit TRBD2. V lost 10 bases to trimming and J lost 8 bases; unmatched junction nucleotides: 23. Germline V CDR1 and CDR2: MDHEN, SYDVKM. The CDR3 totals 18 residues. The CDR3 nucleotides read TGTGCCACCATCAGGCGCGAGGTGACAGCGGGAGGGGCGTATGAGCAGTTCTTC. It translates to CATIRREVTAGGAYEQFF.

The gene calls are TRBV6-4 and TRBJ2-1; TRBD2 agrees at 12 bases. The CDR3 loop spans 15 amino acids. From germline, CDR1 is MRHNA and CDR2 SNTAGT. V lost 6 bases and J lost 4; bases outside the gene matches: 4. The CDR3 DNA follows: TGTGCCAGCAGCCTAGCGGGGGGGCTTTACAATGAGCAGTTCTTC. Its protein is CASSLAGGLYNEQFF.

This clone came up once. The CDR3 bases are TGTGCCAGCAGTGAACAACCGGGGGGGGCCGGTCAGCCCCAGCATTTT. Translation: CASSEQPGGAGQPQHF. The chain uses TRBV6-1 and TRBJ1-5; a weak D match, TRBD1 (6 bases). The V end lost 2 bases, the J end lost 6 bases, and 17 bases lay between the germline ends. The CDR3 has 16 amino acids. Germline CDR1 reads MNHNS; CDR2 reads SASEGT.

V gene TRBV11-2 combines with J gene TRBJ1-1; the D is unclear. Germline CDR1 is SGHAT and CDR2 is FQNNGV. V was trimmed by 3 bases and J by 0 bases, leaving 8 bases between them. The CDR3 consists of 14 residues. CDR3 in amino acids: CASSFPSLNTEAFF. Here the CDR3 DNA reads TGTGCCAGCAGCTTTCCGAGCCTGAACACTGAAGCTTTCTTT.

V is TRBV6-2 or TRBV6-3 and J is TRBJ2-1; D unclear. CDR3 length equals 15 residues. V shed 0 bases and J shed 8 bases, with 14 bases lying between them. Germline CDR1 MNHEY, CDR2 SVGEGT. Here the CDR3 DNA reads TGTGCCAGCAGTTACTCGACTTTAATATTTGATGAGCAGTTCTTC. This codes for CASSYSTLIFDEQFF.

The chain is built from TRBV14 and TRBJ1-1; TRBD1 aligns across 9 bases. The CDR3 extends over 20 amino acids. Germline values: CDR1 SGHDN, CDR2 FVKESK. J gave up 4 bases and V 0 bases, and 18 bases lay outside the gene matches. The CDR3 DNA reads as TGTGCCAGCAGCCAAGAGCGAACCGGGACAGGGCGAAGAAATGGCACTGAAGCTTTCTTT. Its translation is CASSQERTGTGRRNGTEAFF.

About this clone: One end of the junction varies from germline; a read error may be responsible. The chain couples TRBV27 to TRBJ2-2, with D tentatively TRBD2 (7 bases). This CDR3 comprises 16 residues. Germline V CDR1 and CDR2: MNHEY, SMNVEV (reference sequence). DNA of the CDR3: TGTGCCAGCAGATTATTCGGGGGGCCCGACACCGGGGAGCTGTTTTTT. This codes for CASRLFGGPDTGELFF.